Each of the 20 T cell receptor beta chains below was sequenced from the same sample in a study of T cells expressing NK-cell markers. TCRdb reprocessed the 5' RACE reads, keeping one entry per CDR3 protein, no DNA. This sample's table reports about 460,000 distinct CDR3 sequences. Source material: blood T cells: a sorted CD56 or NKG2C T cell subset, CD4+ or CD8+ T cells, or bulk PBMC T cells (not recorded which). These receptors all come from a woman in her fifties or sixties in good health.

This chain links TRBV30 with TRBJ1-2. Germline values: CDR1 GTSNPN, CDR2 SVGIG (reference sequence). The CDR3 runs to 12 residues. CDR3 loop: CAWSVQGEGYTF. Combining the CDR3 with reference TRBV30 and TRBJ1-2 gives the whole variable domain SQTIHQWPATLVQPVGSPLSLECTVEGTSNPNLYWYRQAAGRGLQLLFYSVGIGQISSEVPQNLSASRPQDRQFILSSKKLLLSDSGFYLCAWSVQGEGYTFGSGTRLTVV.

This chain connects TRBV10-3 to TRBJ2-6; TCRdb's assignment of TRBD1 cannot be checked, as there is no DNA. CDR3 length: 16 residues. Germline-derived CDR1 and CDR2 are ENHRY and SYGVKD. The chain's CDR3 is CAISESGGSGANVLTF.

The rearrangement links TRBV11-3 to TRBJ2-1; TCRdb picks TRBD1, but there is no DNA to check that call. The CDR3 extends over 13 amino acids. Per germline, CDR1 SGHNT and CDR2 YENEEA. CDR3 region: CASSSLARDEQFF.

The chain combines TRBV12-3 or TRBV12-4 with TRBJ1-3. The CDR3 is 13 amino acids. CDR3 in amino acids: CASSFLGGNTIYF.

The chain couples TRBV5-6 to TRBJ2-5; with no DNA, the TCRdb D assignment of TRBD1 cannot be verified. Germline CDR1 SGHDT, CDR2 YYEEEE. The CDR3 consists of 14 residues. The CDR3 spells CASSSYALQETQYF.

The rearrangement joins TRBV20-1 to TRBJ1-1; TCRdb reports TRBD1, a call that lacks DNA to check it against. This CDR3 has 14 amino acids. Per the germline V gene, CDR1 is DFQATT and CDR2 is SNEGSKA (reference sequence). Here the CDR3 reads CSASGTEMNTEAFF.

The chain couples TRBV7-2 to TRBJ2-3; TCRdb's D call, TRBD2, is unchecked because there is no DNA. In germline, CDR1 is SGHTA, CDR2 FQGNSA. The CDR3 sequence is 20 residues long. The chain's CDR3 is CASSLFRLAGGRGGTDTQYF.

V and J are TRBV7-7 and TRBJ2-1; TCRdb's assignment of TRBD1 cannot be checked, as there is no DNA. CDR3 length: 14 amino acids. Germline CDR1 and CDR2: SSHAT and FNYEAQ (reference sequence). CDR3 region: CASSLEDRGHEQFF.

This chain links TRBV5-1 with TRBJ2-5. The germline V gene encodes CDR1 SGHRS and CDR2 YFSETQ. The CDR3 is made up of 15 amino acids. CDR3 sequence: CASSLVGRSQETQYF.

The rearrangement joins TRBV3-1 to TRBJ1-1. Germline V gene data show CDR1 as LGHDT and CDR2 as YNNKEL (reference sequence). The length of the CDR3 is 14 residues. The CDR3 spells CASSQGLLGTEAFF.

This rearrangement joins TRBV10-3 to TRBJ2-7; lacking DNA, the TRBD1 call made by TCRdb goes unchecked. The CDR3 is made up of 12 amino acids. Germline CDR1 reads ENHRY; CDR2 reads SYGVKD. Here the CDR3 reads CAAGDISYEQYF.

V usage is TRBV4-1 and J usage is TRBJ2-5; TCRdb reports TRBD1, a call that lacks DNA to check it against. The CDR3 has 16 residues. Germline assignment: CDR1 MGHRA and CDR2 YSYEKL. The CDR3 sequence is CASSRSRERAEETQYF.

J is TRBJ2-1 and V is TRBV5-1. In germline, CDR1 is SGHRS, CDR2 YFSETQ. CDR3 length: 15 residues. The CDR3 sequence: CASSLGLSSYNEQFF.

The rearrangement links TRBV4-2 to TRBJ2-7; TCRdb gives TRBD1 as the D gene, but with no DNA this cannot be confirmed. Germline CDR1 reads LGHNA; CDR2 reads YNFKEQ. The CDR3 runs to 16 residues. CDR3 region: CASSVPGQANFHEQYF.

This chain links TRBV12-3 or TRBV12-4 with TRBJ2-5; TCRdb lists TRBD1, though no DNA is available to test this call. This CDR3 spans 14 amino acids. The CDR3 protein is CASGGDRGKETQYF.

The chain links TRBV6-4 to TRBJ2-7; TCRdb names TRBD2, which stays unverified in the absence of DNA. The CDR3 sequence is 14 residues long. CDR1 is MRHNA and CDR2 is SNTAGT in the germline V gene. CDR3 region: CARRTSGSRYEQYF.

This chain connects TRBV7-9 to TRBJ2-2; TCRdb's D call, TRBD1, is unchecked because there is no DNA. The CDR3 extends over 16 amino acids. Germline-derived CDR1 and CDR2 are SEHNR and FQNEAQ (reference sequence). The CDR3 protein is CASSRGTVKGTGELFF.

This sequence joins TRBV18 and TRBJ2-1; TCRdb designates TRBD1, a call that cannot be tested without DNA. Germline V gives CDR1 KGHSH, CDR2 LQKENI. This CDR3 comprises 14 residues. The CDR3 protein is CASSPSSPGHEQFF.

The chain carries TRBV6-5 and TRBJ1-1. The CDR3 covers 13 residues. CDR1 is MNHEY, CDR2 SVGAGI, per germline. The CDR3 is CASTQSGWSGAFF.

V and J are TRBV19 and TRBJ2-2; TCRdb's D call, TRBD1, is unchecked because there is no DNA. Per the germline V gene, CDR1 is LNHDA and CDR2 is SQIVND (reference sequence). The CDR3 has 16 residues. This CDR3 is CASGGGFRTNTGELFF.